The 26 T cell receptor beta chains presented below share a single source sample, sequenced in a study of blood T cell repertoires in COVID-19 (dated by TCRdb to the early 2020s). Receptor amplification or capture employed the immunoSEQ multiplex PCR assay. In TCRdb, the immuneACCESS table is reduced to in-frame sequences with V and J assigned. These tables do not hold every clone; where another copy was compared, an unresolved V gene accounts for under half, and the others remain unexplained. For this sample the table gives about 86,000 clones, of which approximately 90% were detected only once. The biggest ten clones account for around 1.2% of the sample. Sequences were obtained from PBMCs or T cells enriched from blood (not recorded which). The receptors were gathered from a woman aged 45-60 years with acute COVID-19.

The CDR3 here is CASSSTSGRPGEQFF. As DNA, the CDR3 is TGTGCCAGCAGCTCGACTAGCGGGAGGCCGGGAGAGCAGTTCTTC. This sequence joins TRBV7-3 and TRBJ2-1, with 13 bases identical to TRBD2. The V gene's germline CDR1 is SGHTA and CDR2 FQGTGA. With V trimmed by 4 bases and J by 10 bases, 7 bases remained unmatched. This CDR3 has 15 amino acids.

The V gene is TRBV29-1, the J gene TRBJ1-1; D is perhaps TRBD1 (6 bases). The CDR3 sequence is 14 residues long. Germline assignment: CDR1 SQVTM and CDR2 ANQGSEA. V lost 4 bases and J 0 bases, leaving 12 bases between the germline ends. Written as DNA, the CDR3 is TGCAGCGTTGTGACAGGCCGCCTGAACACTGAAGCTTTCTTT. Encoded protein: CSVVTGRLNTEAFF. Filled out from reference TRBV29-1 and TRBJ1-1, the complete variable domain reads SAVISQKPSRDICQRGTSLTIQCQVDSQVTMMFWYRQQPGQSLTLIATANQGSEATYESGFVIDKFPISRPNLTFSTLTVSNMSPEDSSIYLCSVVTGRLNTEAFFGQGTRLTVV.

CDR3 in amino acids: CASSPKGIGARRDTQYF. CDR3 nucleotides: TGTGCCAGCAGCCCTAAGGGGATAGGGGCGCGTCGAGATACGCAGTATTTT. The rearrangement uses TRBV7-3 and TRBJ2-3, with D possibly matching TRBD1 (5 bases). Trimming removed 5 bases from V and 5 bases from J, with 23 bases in between. The CDR3 has 17 amino acids. CDR1 and CDR2 (germline): SGHTA, FQGTGA.

Comments on this clone: An end of the junction differs from the germline gene, which may be a read error. The rearrangement joins TRBV20-1 to TRBJ1-4; D is ambiguous. CDR1 is DFQATT and CDR2 is SNEGSKA in the germline V gene (reference sequence). The CDR3 consists of 11 residues. The CDR3 spells CGARPPAGLFF. The CDR3 DNA reads TGCGGTGCTAGACCTCCCGCGGGACTGTTTTTT.

The chain recombines TRBV5-4 with TRBJ1-2; no clear D. The CDR3 contains 13 residues. V lost 0 bases, J lost 13 bases, and 16 bases lay in between. CDR1 and CDR2 (germline): SGHNT, YYREEE (reference sequence). CDR3 amino acids: CASSLVSQIAPTF. The CDR3 bases are TGTGCCAGCAGCTTGGTATCACAGATCGCCCCCACCTTC.

The CDR3 DNA is TGCGCCAGCAGCCAAGAGAGGCGGAACACTGAAGCTTTCTTT. The encoded protein is CASSQERRNTEAFF. J is TRBJ1-1 and V is TRBV4-1; no definite D call. Per the germline V gene, CDR1 is MGHRA and CDR2 is YSYEKL. CDR3 size: 14 residues. Between the trimmed V and J ends, which lost 0 bases and 1 base, there was a span of 6 bases.

A single count supports this clone. J is TRBJ1-5 and V is TRBV5-6; 10 bases align to TRBD1. The CDR3 consists of 15 residues. V trimming: 2 bases; J trimming: 6 bases; junction bases outside the gene matches: 5. Germline V gives CDR1 SGHDT, CDR2 YYEEEE. CDR3 in amino acids: CASSLRQGAIQPQHF. DNA of the CDR3: TGTGCCAGCAGCTTAAGACAGGGGGCGATTCAGCCCCAGCATTTT. Full variable domain (rest looked up from reference TRBV5-6 and TRBJ1-5): DAGVTQSPTHLIKTRGQQVTLRCSPKSGHDTVSWYQQALGQGPQFIFQYYEEEERQRGNFPDRFSGHQFPNYSSELNVNALLLGDSALYLCASSLRQGAIQPQHFGDGTRLSIL.

The chain couples TRBV2 to TRBJ1-3; possible D gene TRBD1, 5 bases. In germline, CDR1 is SNHLY, CDR2 FYNNEI. Trimming removed 6 bases from V and 0 bases from J, with 9 bases in between. This CDR3 is built from 14 residues. CDR3 amino acids: CASSPTDSGNTIYF. CDR3 DNA sequence: TGTGCCAGCAGCCCGACAGACTCTGGAAACACCATATATTTT.

The CDR3 DNA reads as TGTGCCAGTACCGATGGGGGGTTTTCCTACGAGCAGTACTTC. Translating it yields CASTDGGFSYEQYF. The chain joins TRBV7-9 to TRBJ2-7; D possibly corresponds to TRBD2 (6 bases). This CDR3 is 14 amino acids long. Germline V lookup: CDR1 SEHNR, CDR2 FQNEAQ (reference sequence). Trimming took off 9 bases at V and 1 base at J, with 16 bases between the two ends.

The chain has TRBV6-5 and TRBJ2-1; possible D gene TRBD1, 5 bases. Trimming stripped 0 bases from V and 7 bases from J, with 13 bases between. The CDR3 has 15 residues. Germline V gene lookup returns CDR1 MNHEY and CDR2 SVGAGI. CDR3 coding DNA: TGTGCCAGCAGTTACTCAGAAGGGGCGATGAATGAGCAGTTCTTC. Protein sequence: CASSYSEGAMNEQFF.

The CDR3: CASSPGTPTLYNEQFF. CDR3 nucleotide sequence: TGTGCCAGCTCACCCGGGACTCCAACTCTCTACAATGAGCAGTTCTTC. The chain recombines TRBV18 with TRBJ2-1; D possibly corresponds to TRBD2 (6 bases). CDR1 is KGHSH and CDR2 is LQKENI in the germline V gene. Trimming pared 3 bases from V and 3 bases from J, leaving 15 bases between. This CDR3 has 16 amino acids.

The chain is built from TRBV27 and TRBJ2-5; TRBD1 matches 11 bases. Unmatched junction bases numbered 2, after V lost 5 bases and J lost 3 bases. Looked up from germline, CDR1 is MNHEY and CDR2 is SMNVEV (reference sequence). CDR3 length: 14 residues. The CDR3 sequence is CASSLGQGEETQYF. The CDR3 nucleotides are TGTGCCAGCAGTCTGGGACAGGGGGAAGAGACCCAGTACTTC.

This chain joins TRBV6-5 and TRBJ1-2; D may be TRBD1 (5 bases). There are 13 residues in the CDR3. With 6 bases removed from V and 10 bases from J, the gap between germline ends came to 18 bases. The germline V gene encodes CDR1 MNHEY and CDR2 SVGAGI. CDR3 in amino acids: CASSSQRGPAYTF. The DNA of the CDR3 is TGTGCCAGCAGCTCCCAGCGGGGCCCGGCCTACACCTTC.

The chain combines TRBV11-2 with TRBJ2-1; D uncertain. The CDR3 runs to 15 residues. Germline CDR1 and CDR2: SGHAT and FQNNGV. V was clipped by 5 bases and J by 9 bases, with 20 bases between them. CDR3 nucleotide sequence: TGTGCCAGCAGCCCCCGGGTATCGATAGCTGCTGAGCAGTTCTTC. This gives the protein CASSPRVSIAAEQFF. Looking up the rest from reference TRBV11-2 and TRBJ2-1 gives the full variable domain: EAGVAQSPRYKIIEKRQSVAFWCNPISGHATLYWYQQILGQGPKLLIQFQNNGVVDDSQLPKDRFSAERLKGVDSTLKIQPAKLEDSAVYLCASSPRVSIAAEQFFGPGTRLTVL.

V and J are TRBV19 and TRBJ2-1; no definite D call. CDR1 and CDR2 (germline): LNHDA, SQIVND (reference sequence). V shed 3 bases and J shed 2 bases, with 14 bases lying between them. The CDR3 has 16 amino acids. The CDR3 bases are TGTGCCAGTAGTATTAAACCTAGATCGGCCTACAATGAGCAGTTCTTC. It translates to CASSIKPRSAYNEQFF.

The chain couples TRBV18 to TRBJ2-7, with D possibly matching TRBD1 (5 bases). This CDR3 is 15 amino acids long. Germline-derived CDR1 and CDR2 are KGHSH and LQKENI. Trimming cost V 0 bases and J 0 bases, with 9 bases left between them. The CDR3 region has the DNA TGTGCCAGCTCACCACCTGGGGCGGTCTCCTACGAGCAGTACTTC. It encodes CASSPPGAVSYEQYF. Full variable domain (remainder filled in from reference TRBV18 and TRBJ2-7): NAGVMQNPRHLVRRRGQEARLRCSPMKGHSHVYWYRQLPEEGLKFMVYLQKENIIDESGMPKERFSAEFPKEGPSILRIQQVVRGDSAAYFCASSPPGAVSYEQYFGPGTRLTVT.

This clone showed up just a few times. The chain is built from TRBV27 and TRBJ2-1; possible D gene TRBD1, 5 bases. The ends were cut back, 1 base at V and 1 base at J, with 8 bases in the middle. The CDR3 totals 15 residues. Germline V gene sequence: CDR1 MNHEY, CDR2 SMNVEV (reference sequence). The CDR3 reads CASSLWGVSYNEQFF. In nucleotides, the CDR3 is TGTGCCAGCAGTTTATGGGGCGTATCCTACAATGAGCAGTTCTTC.

The CDR3 here is CASSPQGFDEQFF. CDR3 DNA sequence: TGTGCCAGCAGTCCCCAGGGTTTCGATGAGCAGTTCTTC. The chain employs TRBV2 and TRBJ2-1; TRBD1 is a possible D gene (5 bases). Germline V gene lookup returns CDR1 SNHLY and CDR2 FYNNEI. V was cut by 5 bases and J by 8 bases, with 13 bases left in between. The CDR3 runs 13 residues.

V gene TRBV19 combines with J gene TRBJ1-2; D unclear. Germline loops: CDR1 LNHDA, CDR2 SQIVND (reference sequence). The CDR3 is 15 amino acids. V was pared by 6 bases and J by 4 bases, with 18 bases between. The CDR3 sequence: CASSALIPGSYGYTF. CDR3 nucleotide sequence: TGTGCCAGTAGCGCTTTGATACCGGGAAGCTATGGCTACACCTTC.

The J gene is TRBJ1-4, the V gene TRBV11-3; the match to TRBD1 covers 7 bases. V lost 4 bases, J lost 5 bases, and 4 bases stayed unmatched. Germline V CDR1 and CDR2: SGHNT, YENEEA. This CDR3 has 14 amino acids. CDR3 in DNA: TGTGCCAGCAGCTGGGACAGTCCGAATGAAAAACTGTTTTTT. This gives the protein CASSWDSPNEKLFF. The full variable domain, with the rest looked up from reference TRBV11-3 and TRBJ1-4, is EAGVVQSPRYKIIEKKQPVAFWCNPISGHNTLYWYLQNLGQGPELLIRYENEEAVDDSQLPKDRFSAERLKGVDSTLKIQPAELGDSAVYLCASSWDSPNEKLFFGSGTQLSVL.

This chain uses TRBV7-2 with TRBJ1-5, with 8 bases fitting TRBD1. CDR3 length: 15 amino acids. Germline CDR1 is SGHTA and CDR2 is FQGNSA. V gave up 4 bases and J gave up 7 bases; unmatched junction bases: 9. The chain's CDR3 is CASSSWQGAGQPQHF. CDR3 DNA sequence: TGTGCCAGCAGCTCATGGCAGGGGGCTGGACAGCCCCAGCATTTT. Using reference TRBV7-2 and TRBJ1-5 for the parts outside the CDR3, the full variable domain is GAGVSQSPSNKVTEKGKDVELRCDPISGHTALYWYRQSLGQGLEFLIYFQGNSAPDKSGLPSDRFSAERTGGSVSTLTIQRTQQEDSAVYLCASSSWQGAGQPQHFGDGTRLSIL.

CDR3 sequence (DNA): TGTGCCAGCAGTTACTCGGAGGAGGGCGAGCAGTACTTC. Its translation is CASSYSEEGEQYF. This chain connects TRBV6-5 to TRBJ2-7; TRBD2 is a possible D gene (6 bases). Germline CDR1 is MNHEY and CDR2 is SVGAGI. Trimming removed 0 bases from V and 6 bases from J, with 9 bases in between. The CDR3 is 13 amino acids.

The chain recombines TRBV19 with TRBJ2-7; D might be TRBD1 (6 bases). The V gene lost 4 bases and the J gene lost 0 bases, with 13 bases spanning the gap. The CDR3 has 15 residues. Per the germline V gene, CDR1 is LNHDA and CDR2 is SQIVND (reference sequence). The CDR3 DNA reads as TGTGCCAGTAGTAACCGGGACAAGAGCTCCTACGAGCAGTACTTC. This encodes CASSNRDKSSYEQYF.

The gene calls are TRBV7-8 and TRBJ1-3, with D perhaps TRBD1 (6 bases). Trimming removed 5 bases at V and 4 bases at J, with 18 bases between. Germline V gene sequence: CDR1 SGHVS, CDR2 FQNEAQ. The CDR3 contains 16 residues. CDR3 bases: TGTGCCAGCAGCCCGGGGGGGGACAAGCTAGGAAACACCATATATTTT. Translation gives CASSPGGDKLGNTIYF.

The chain employs TRBV6-2 or TRBV6-3 and TRBJ1-1; TRBD1 aligns across 7 bases. The CDR3 runs to 15 residues. The V gene end was trimmed by 6 bases and the J gene end by 3 bases; junction bases not matched to a gene: 10. CDR1 and CDR2 from the germline V gene are MNHEY and SVGEGT. The CDR3 DNA reads as TGTGCCAGCAGCGGCACAGGGGATTTGGACACTGAAGCTTTCTTT. Its protein is CASSGTGDLDTEAFF.

As for this clone: The sample contains more than one DNA sequence encoding this CDR3. This chain uses TRBV30 with TRBJ2-2, with 10 positions matching TRBD1. V was pared by 1 base and J by 4 bases, with 3 bases of the junction left unmatched. The CDR3 extends over 15 amino acids. Germline CDR1 GTSNPN, CDR2 SVGIG (reference sequence). CDR3: CAWSGDRGGTGELFF. The CDR3 bases are TGTGCCTGGAGTGGGGACAGGGGAGGCACCGGGGAGCTGTTTTTT.